The 7 T cell receptor beta chains in this list originate from one sample, sequenced in a study of cytomegalovirus exposure and HLA in healthy donors. 60 Vbeta and 13 Jbeta primers were used in PCR. Data came from immunoSEQ multiplex PCR; TCRdb stores just in-frame clones and leaves some out. The sample contains approximately 130,000 clones, 70% to 80% of which appear only once. The sample consisted of PBMCs. These TCRs come from a man aged 45-65 years in good health and CMV-seronegative.

This clone was seen only once. The chain has TRBV28 and TRBJ1-2, with D hard to call. CDR1 is MDHEN and CDR2 is SYDVKM in the germline V gene. This CDR3 spans 12 amino acids. V lost 6 bases to trimming and J lost 1 base, with 6 bases between them. The CDR3 DNA follows: TGTGCCAGCAGCCTATATAACTATGGCTACACCTTC. Translated: CASSLYNYGYTF.

The chain has TRBV28 and TRBJ2-6; no clear D. Trimming stripped 3 bases from V and 2 bases from J, with 8 bases between. Germline V gene data show CDR1 as MDHEN and CDR2 as SYDVKM. The CDR3 contains 15 residues. CDR3 in DNA: TGTGCCAGCAGTTTCCCAGGAACTGGGGCCAACGTCCTGACTTTC. Translated: CASSFPGTGANVLTF.

This clone was recorded once. The CDR3 DNA reads as TGTGCCAGCGCACGGGGGGACATTCAAGAGACCCAGTACTTC. Encoded protein: CASARGDIQETQYF. The J gene is TRBJ2-5, the V gene TRBV2, with D perhaps TRBD2 (7 bases). There are 14 residues in the CDR3. V lost 8 bases to trimming and J lost 2 bases, with 15 bases between them. In germline, CDR1 is SNHLY, CDR2 FYNNEI. Supplemented by reference TRBV2 and TRBJ2-5, the full variable domain reads EPEVTQTPSHQVTQMGQEVILRCVPISNHLYFYWYRQILGQKVEFLVSFYNNEISEKSEIFDDQFSVERPDGSNFTLKIRSTKLEDSAMYFCASARGDIQETQYFGPGTRLLVL.

The chain is built from TRBV11-1 and TRBJ2-2, with 8 bases aligning to TRBD2. CDR1 is SGHAT and CDR2 is FQDESV in the germline V gene (reference sequence). V was clipped by 7 bases and J by 5 bases; unmatched bases: 15. This CDR3 is built from 17 residues. CDR3 region: CASTKDVGGRSTGELFF. DNA of the CDR3: TGTGCCAGCACTAAGGACGTTGGCGGGAGGTCGACCGGGGAGCTGTTTTTT.

The chain has TRBV5-1 and TRBJ2-2; 9 bases line up with TRBD2. From germline, CDR1 is SGHRS and CDR2 YFSETQ. This CDR3 spans 16 amino acids. J was trimmed by 6 bases and V by 0 bases; bases with no gene match: 6. CDR3 bases: TGCGCCAGCAGCTTGGGTATTAGCGGGAGCCCCGGGGAGCTGTTTTTT. Translated, it gives CASSLGISGSPGELFF. Full variable domain (outside the CDR3, taken from reference TRBV5-1 and TRBJ2-2): KAGVTQTPRYLIKTRGQQVTLSCSPISGHRSVSWYQQTPGQGLQFLFEYFSETQRNKGNFPGRFSGRQFSNSRSEMNVSTLELGDSALYLCASSLGISGSPGELFFGEGSRLTVL.

This chain connects TRBV4-3 to TRBJ2-5, with 9 bases fitting TRBD2. CDR3 length: 18 amino acids. V lost 0 bases, J lost 1 base, and 9 bases stayed unmatched. Germline CDR1 reads LGHNA; CDR2 reads YSLEER. The CDR3 sequence: CASSQDPILAGPQETQYF. DNA for the CDR3: TGCGCCAGCAGCCAAGATCCGATACTAGCGGGTCCCCAAGAGACCCAGTACTTC.

The rearrangement joins TRBV4-3 to TRBJ1-2; D unresolved. The germline CDR1 and CDR2 sequences are LGHNA and YSLEER. V was trimmed by 5 bases and J by 1 base, leaving 8 bases between them. The CDR3 is 13 residues long. CDR3 residues: CASSSGNNYGYTF. DNA of the CDR3: TGCGCCAGCAGCTCAGGCAATAACTATGGCTACACCTTC.